The clone carrying this TCR beta chain was seen at least ten times. The antigen remains unidentified. The data were taken from a study of T cells in Graves' hyperthyroidism and ophthalmopathy. Findings of the study overall: In validation, the model predicted ophthalmopathy. These predictions came a median about 6.5 months before onset. A model of 13 V-J pairs discriminated ophthalmopathy from stable hyperthyroidism. Most expanded thyroid clonotypes above 0.001 recurred in blood.

The PBMCs studied were ones that came from 10 ml fresh peripheral blood. CDR1 is SQVTM, CDR2 ANQGSEA, per germline. The CDR3 spans 12 residues. V lost 6 bases to trimming and J lost 4 bases; unmatched junction nucleotides: 4. The CDR3 regions of TCR beta were amplified from RNA transcripts. With the HTBI primer set, the TCR CDR3 went through a first round of RT-PCR. TCRdb re-called the multiplex PCR reads through MiXCR, storing one row per CDR3 protein. Of 250,000 to 300,000 distinct CDR3 sequences listed, roughly 19% are singletons. The V and J genes are TRBV29-1 and TRBJ2-7; 9 bases match TRBD1. This clonotype originated in a man over 45 with Graves' ophthalmopathy. Sequencing input: blood. The CDR3 coding sequence is TGCAGCGTATCTGACAGGGGGTACGAGCAGTACTTC. Translation: CSVSDRGYEQYF.